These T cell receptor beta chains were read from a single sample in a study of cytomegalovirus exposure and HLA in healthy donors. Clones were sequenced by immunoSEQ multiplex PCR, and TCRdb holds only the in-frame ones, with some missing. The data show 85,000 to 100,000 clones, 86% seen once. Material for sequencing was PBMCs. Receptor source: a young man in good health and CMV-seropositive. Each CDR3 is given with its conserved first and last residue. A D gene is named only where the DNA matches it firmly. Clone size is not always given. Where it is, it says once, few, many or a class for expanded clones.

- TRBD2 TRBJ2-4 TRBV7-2 CASSLQTSALERYF TGTGCCAGCAGCCTCCAGACTAGCGCCCTTGAAAGGTACTTC
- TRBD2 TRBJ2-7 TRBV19 CASSIETSGPYEQYF TGTGCCAGTAGTATTGAGACTAGCGGACCATACGAGCAGTACTTC
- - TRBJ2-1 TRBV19 CASSTRQSRSYNEQFF TGTGCCAGTAGTACCCGACAGTCCCGATCCTACAATGAGCAGTTCTTC
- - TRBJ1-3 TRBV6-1 CASTPEGSGNTIYF TGTGCCAGCACGCCCGAGGGCTCTGGAAACACCATATATTTT
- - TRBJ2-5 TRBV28 CASSLIVGGPQETQYF TGTGCCAGCAGTTTAATCGTTGGAGGACCCCAGGAGACCCAGTACTTC
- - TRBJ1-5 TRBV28 CASSFDRTYSNQPQHF TGTGCCAGCAGTTTTGACAGAACTTATAGCAATCAGCCCCAGCATTTT
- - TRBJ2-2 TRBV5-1 CASKRTPNTGELFF TGCGCCAGCAAGCGGACCCCGAACACCGGGGAGCTGTTTTTT
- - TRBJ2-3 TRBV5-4 CASSLGTTDTQYF TGTGCCAGCAGCTTGGGGACAACAGATACGCAGTATTTT
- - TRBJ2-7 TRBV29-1 CSVVEAGLYYEQYF TGCAGCGTTGTAGAAGCGGGTCTGTACTACGAGCAGTACTTC
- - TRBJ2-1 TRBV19 CASSWPNNEQFF TGTGCCAGTAGTTGGCCAAACAATGAGCAGTTCTTC
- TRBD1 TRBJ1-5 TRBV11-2 CASSQDRVTQPQHF TGTGCCAGCAGCCAAGACAGGGTAACTCAGCCCCAGCATTTT
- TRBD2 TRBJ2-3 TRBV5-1 CASSAGLAVSDTQYF TGCGCCAGCAGCGCGGGACTAGCGGTCTCAGATACGCAGTATTTT
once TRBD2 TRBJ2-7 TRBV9 CASSPLGLAGGLTEQYF TGTGCCAGCAGCCCCTTAGGACTAGCGGGAGGGCTCACGGAGCAGTACTTC
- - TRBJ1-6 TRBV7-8 CASSPRVSYNSPLHF TGTGCCAGCAGCCCCCGGGTGTCCTATAATTCACCCCTCCACTTT
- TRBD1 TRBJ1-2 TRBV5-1 CASSRGGPNYGYTF TGCGCCAGCAGCCGAGGGGGCCCGAACTATGGCTACACCTTC
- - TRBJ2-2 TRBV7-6 CASSQGLLRWGGELFF TGTGCCAGCAGCCAGGGCCTCCTTCGGTGGGGCGGGGAGCTGTTTTTT
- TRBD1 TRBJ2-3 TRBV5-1 CASSLQGGTGAFMATQYF TGCGCCAGCAGCTTACAAGGAGGGACAGGGGCGTTTATGGCTACGCAGTATTTT
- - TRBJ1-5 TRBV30 CAWSELRNQPQHF TGTGCCTGGAGTGAACTAAGAAATCAGCCCCAGCATTTT
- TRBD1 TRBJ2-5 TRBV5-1 CASSLVDRAGSETQYF TGCGCCAGCAGCTTGGTAGACAGGGCCGGGTCAGAGACCCAGTACTTC
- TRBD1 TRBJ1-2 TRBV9 CASSTITGGDAYGYTF TGTGCCAGCAGCACCATTACAGGGGGCGATGCATATGGCTACACCTTC
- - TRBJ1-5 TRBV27 CASSLYPGNQPQHF TGTGCCAGCAGTTTATACCCGGGCAATCAGCCCCAGCATTTT
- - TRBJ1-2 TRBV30 CAWSLWAQDGYTF TGTGCCTGGAGTTTATGGGCCCAGGATGGCTACACCTTC
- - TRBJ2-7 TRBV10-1 CASSPLTTSLEQYF TGCGCCAGCAGTCCGCTGACTACAAGTCTTGAGCAGTACTTC
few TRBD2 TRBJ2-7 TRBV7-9 CASSSSGRGAYEQYF TGTGCCAGCAGTTCTAGCGGGAGAGGGGCTTACGAGCAGTACTTC
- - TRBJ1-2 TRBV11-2 CASSSGDRQGGYTF TGTGCCAGCAGCTCCGGAGACAGACAAGGCGGCTACACCTTC
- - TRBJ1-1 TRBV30 CAWSGGTTEAFF TGTGCCTGGAGTGGAGGCACCACTGAAGCTTTCTTT
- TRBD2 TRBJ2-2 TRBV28 CASSLLNFRTSVNTGELFF TGTGCCAGCAGTTTGCTCAATTTCAGGACTAGCGTTAACACCGGGGAGCTGTTTTTT
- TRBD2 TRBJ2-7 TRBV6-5 CASSYSGTSGSYEQYF TGTGCCAGCAGTTACTCCGGGACTAGCGGGAGCTACGAGCAGTACTTC
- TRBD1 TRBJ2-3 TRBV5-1 CASRTGEPTDTQYF TGCGCCAGCAGAACAGGGGAGCCCACAGATACGCAGTATTTT
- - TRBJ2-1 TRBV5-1 CASSLWRETYNEQFF TGCGCCAGCAGCTTGTGGCGGGAAACCTACAATGAGCAGTTCTTC
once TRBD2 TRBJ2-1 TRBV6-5 CASSYSLAGAHNEQFF TGTGCCAGCAGTTACTCCCTAGCGGGAGCTCACAATGAGCAGTTCTTC
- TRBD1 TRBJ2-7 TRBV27 CASSPEGGVGYEQYF TGTGCCAGCAGTCCCGAAGGGGGCGTCGGCTACGAGCAGTACTTC
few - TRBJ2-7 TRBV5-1 CASSFGGQTYEQYF TGCGCCAGCAGCTTCGGGGGGCAAACCTACGAGCAGTACTTC
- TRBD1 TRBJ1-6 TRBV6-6 CASSHPGQGYSPLHF TGTGCCAGCAGTCACCCGGGACAGGGCTATTCACCCCTCCACTTT
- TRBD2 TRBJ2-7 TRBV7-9 CASSLTSGQYF TGTGCCAGCAGCTTGACTAGCGGGCAGTACTTC
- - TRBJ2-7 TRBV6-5 CASSAGYEQYF TGTGCCAGCAGTGCGGGCTACGAGCAGTACTTC
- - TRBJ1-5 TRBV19 CASLGGWNQPQHF TGTGCGTCGTTGGGAGGGTGGAATCAGCCCCAGCATTTT
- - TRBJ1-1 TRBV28 CASSPGGVLATEAFF TGTGCCAGCAGCCCGGGAGGGGTTCTAGCCACTGAAGCTTTCTTT
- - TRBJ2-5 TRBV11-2 CASSLDTRETALTETQYF TGTGCCAGCAGCTTAGATACAAGAGAGACAGCCCTCACAGAGACCCAGTACTTC
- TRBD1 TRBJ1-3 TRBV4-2 CASSQEGQLSGNTIYF TGTGCCAGCAGCCAAGAGGGACAGCTCTCTGGAAACACCATATATTTT
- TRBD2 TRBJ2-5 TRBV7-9 CASSLGGSETQYF TGTGCCAGCAGCTTGGGCGGGAGCGAGACCCAGTACTTC
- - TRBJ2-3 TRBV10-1 CASSDSRDTQYF TGCGCCAGCAGTGACTCGAGGGATACGCAGTATTTT